This T cell receptor beta chain came from a study of T cell responses to AZD1222 COVID-19 vaccine. A note on this clone: No antigen is known for it.

Study-wide findings and caveats: Baseline seropositivity occurred in only six AZD1222 recipients. Reportedly, nearly half the spike-specific TCRs target unmutated variant regions. Increased Spike-specific TCR breadth and depth were observed after two AZD1222 doses.

The germline V and J ends were trimmed by 6 bases and 0 bases, with 18 bases remaining between them. The CDR3 consists of 17 residues. The germline V gene has CDR1 MDHEN and CDR2 SYDVKM. Only in-frame clones appear in the TCRdb table, and some are missing; sequencing was by immunoSEQ multiplex PCR. The table records about 130,000 clones, about 82% of them present only once. The sequencing used peripheral blood, collected on day 0 of AZD1222 vaccination. The J gene is TRBJ1-5, the V gene TRBV28; D is unresolved. The TCR was taken from an adult in good health. CDR3 protein: CASSADRTRYSNQPQHF. For the CDR3, the DNA is TGTGCCAGCAGCGCGGACCGGACTAGATATAGCAATCAGCCCCAGCATTTT.